This entry describes one TCR beta chain. Its antigen is as yet unknown. Original processing methods: Filtering differed since immunoSEQ provided only junctions, with no quality scores. Clones were sequenced by immunoSEQ multiplex PCR, and TCRdb holds only the in-frame ones, with some missing. The V and J calls and clone size come from that table; D and trimming were worked out from the DNA. The sample holds about 1 million clones, under 80% seen once. Per germline, CDR1 SGHKS and CDR2 YYEKEE (reference sequence). The length of the CDR3 is 15 residues. V lost 0 bases, J lost 4 bases, and 10 bases lay in between. This sample was included in a study of shared clonotypes between healthy human individuals. Points from the study as a whole: Larger estimated richness was generally seen in naive subsets than in memory subsets. Rarefaction showed sorted-subset sequencing was incomplete despite large depth.

The origin of this receptor is a man between 18 and 29 years old in good health. The sequenced sample was memory CD4+ T cells sorted from blood. The subset is: CD45RA-negative fraction. The chain has TRBV5-5 and TRBJ2-2; D not certain. The CDR3 is CASSLAAIGTGELFF. The CDR3 coding sequence is TGTGCCAGCAGCTTGGCGGCTATCGGCACCGGGGAGCTGTTTTTT.